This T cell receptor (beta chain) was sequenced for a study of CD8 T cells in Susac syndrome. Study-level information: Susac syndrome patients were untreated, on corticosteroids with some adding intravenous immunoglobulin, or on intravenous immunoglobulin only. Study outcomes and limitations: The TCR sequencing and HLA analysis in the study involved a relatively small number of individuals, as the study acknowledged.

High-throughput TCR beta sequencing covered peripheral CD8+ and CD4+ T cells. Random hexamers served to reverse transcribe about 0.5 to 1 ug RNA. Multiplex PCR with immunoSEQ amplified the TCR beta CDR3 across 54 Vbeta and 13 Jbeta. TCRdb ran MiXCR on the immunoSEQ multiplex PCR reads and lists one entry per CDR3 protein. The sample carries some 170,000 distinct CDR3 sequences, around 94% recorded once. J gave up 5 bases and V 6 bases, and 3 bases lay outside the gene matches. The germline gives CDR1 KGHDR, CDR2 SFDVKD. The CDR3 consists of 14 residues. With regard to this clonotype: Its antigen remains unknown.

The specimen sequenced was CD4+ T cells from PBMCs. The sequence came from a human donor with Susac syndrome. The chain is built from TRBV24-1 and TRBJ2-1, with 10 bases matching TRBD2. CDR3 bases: TGTGCCACCAGTAGTCTAGCGGGAGACAATGAGCAGTTCTTC. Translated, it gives CATSSLAGDNEQFF.